This T cell receptor beta chain was observed in a study of identifying expanded T cells in peripheral blood. The repertoire was sequenced with immunoSEQ multiplex PCR; TCRdb's copy has only in-frame clones and lacks some. Of tens of thousands of clones listed, 88% are singletons. During the collection period, no donor immune events like infections were recorded. The CDR3 totals 15 residues. With 4 bases removed from V and 0 bases from J, the gap between germline ends came to 9 bases. The germline CDR1 and CDR2 sequences are SGHDN and FVKESK. The source is a person aged 18 to 70 in good health. The gene calls are TRBV14 and TRBJ2-2; possible D gene TRBD1, 6 bases. Sequenced: blood. The CDR3 protein is CASSPGTPNTGELFF. CDR3 coding DNA: TGTGCCAGCAGCCCCGGGACACCGAACACCGGGGAGCTGTTTTTT.